Sequencing of this T cell receptor (beta chain) was carried out in a study of T-cell reconstitution after alpha-beta-depleted transplantation in children. Unique molecular identifiers were built into the TCRbeta library. In TCRdb, the PCR reads were re-called with MiXCR into one record per CDR3 protein. The sample has about 600,000 distinct CDR3 sequences, around 13% seen once. General study findings and limits: Newly produced T cells mostly accounted for T-cell counts and diversity one year post-transplant. About two months after transplant, alpha-beta T cells reportedly came from several hundred expanded graft clones. Some patients showed high day-60 TCRbeta diversity, which derived from surviving recipient T cells and thymic progenitors.

With regard to this clonotype: Its antigen is unknown.

Trimming took 5 bases from V and 4 from J, leaving 19 bases between them. Germline V gives CDR1 LGHNA, CDR2 YSLEER. The CDR3 length is 16 residues. The sequencing here drew on PBMCs, mostly from graft donor cells, taken 360 days after TCRalphabeta/CD19-depleted stem cell transplant. This clonotype was sampled from a male patient between 10 and 17 years old who had a stem cell transplant for acute myeloid leukemia, so the T cells may come from the graft donor. The V gene is TRBV4-3, the J gene TRBJ2-3; perhaps TRBD1 as D (6 bases). CDR3 nucleotides: TGCGCCAGCAGCGTCCGTCCGTTTGAGGGGGCAGATACGCAGTATTTT. This sequence encodes CASSVRPFEGADTQYF.